These 32 T cell receptor beta chains share one sample of origin, sequenced in a study of T cell responses to AZD1222 COVID-19 vaccine. Here immunoSEQ multiplex PCR was the method, and the copy in TCRdb shows in-frame clones only, minus some. The table includes fewer than 90,000 clones, about nine tenths detected once. The sample was peripheral blood, taken 28 days after the second AZD1222 dose. The receptors shown here come from an adult who received the AZD1222 COVID-19 vaccine.

V usage is TRBV12-3 or TRBV12-4 and J usage is TRBJ1-2, with unresolved D. The CDR3 has 13 residues. Trimming removed 5 bases at V and 5 bases at J, with 12 bases between. The CDR3 DNA follows: TGTGCCAGCAGTCTTGACGGTCTGTATGGCTACACCTTC. Its translation is CASSLDGLYGYTF.

The CDR3: CASSLQGAHGELFF. CDR3 DNA sequence: TGTGCCAGCAGTTTACAGGGGGCGCACGGGGAGCTGTTTTTT. The rearrangement joins TRBV2 to TRBJ2-2; 9 bases line up with TRBD1. Unmatched junction bases numbered 5, after V lost 5 bases and J lost 7 bases. Looked up from germline, CDR1 is SNHLY and CDR2 is FYNNEI. CDR3 length equals 14 residues.

The chain has TRBV4-2 and TRBJ2-7; the match to TRBD2 covers 9 bases. The CDR3 is made up of 18 amino acids. V was pared by 0 bases and J by 4 bases, with 13 bases of the junction left unmatched. Germline CDR1 LGHNA, CDR2 YNFKEQ. The chain's CDR3 is CASSQDGSAGGPRYEQYF. The CDR3 region has the DNA TGTGCCAGCAGCCAAGACGGGTCGGCGGGAGGGCCCAGATACGAGCAGTACTTC.

The V and J genes are TRBV3-1 (or the pseudogene TRBV3-2) and TRBJ2-3; 13 bases fit TRBD2. Per the germline V gene, CDR1 is LGHDT and CDR2 is YNNKEL (reference sequence). Unmatched junction bases numbered 9, after V lost 1 base and J lost 5 bases. The CDR3 totals 18 residues. CDR3 in DNA: TGTGCCAGCAGCCAAGCCTTTTTAACTAGCGGGAGGGTAGATACGCAGTATTTT. Protein: CASSQAFLTSGRVDTQYF.

The chain has TRBV5-5 and TRBJ1-2; D is uncertain. CDR1 and CDR2 (germline): SGHKS, YYEKEE (reference sequence). The CDR3 runs 14 residues. Trimming took 0 bases from V and 0 from J, leaving 6 bases between them. The CDR3 region is CASSLGWTNYGYTF. As DNA, the CDR3 is TGTGCCAGCAGCTTGGGTTGGACTAACTATGGCTACACCTTC.

This chain joins TRBV7-2 and TRBJ2-1, with D maybe TRBD2 (5 bases). Germline V lookup: CDR1 SGHTA, CDR2 FQGNSA. The germline V and J ends were trimmed by 0 bases and 10 bases, with 7 bases remaining between them. The CDR3 loop spans 12 amino acids. The CDR3 loop is CASSLARREQFF. The CDR3 DNA reads TGTGCCAGCAGCTTAGCCAGGAGGGAGCAGTTCTTC.

This chain uses TRBV20-1 with TRBJ1-2; the D is unclear. This CDR3 spans 9 amino acids. Trimming removed 7 bases from V and 7 bases from J, with 7 bases in between. CDR1 DFQATT and CDR2 SNEGSKA come from the germline V gene (reference sequence). The CDR3 DNA reads as TGCAGTGTCGCGACTGGCTACACCTTC. Its protein is CSVATGYTF.

The rearrangement uses TRBV19 and TRBJ2-1; no clear D. CDR3 length: 15 amino acids. The V end lost 6 bases, the J end lost 1 base, and 13 bases lay between the germline ends. Germline V gene data show CDR1 as LNHDA and CDR2 as SQIVND (reference sequence). CDR3 nucleotide sequence: TGTGCCAGTAGCTCCAATGATGGTTCCTACAATGAGCAGTTCTTC. Translated, it gives CASSSNDGSYNEQFF.

J is TRBJ1-5 and V is TRBV5-1, with D possibly matching TRBD1 (5 bases). The CDR3 extends over 14 amino acids. Per the germline V gene, CDR1 is SGHRS and CDR2 is YFSETQ. V was clipped by 4 bases and J by 7 bases, with 15 bases between them. CDR3: CASSMGGVRQPQHF. CDR3 DNA: TGCGCCAGCAGCATGGGAGGGGTACGGCAGCCCCAGCATTTT.

This clone has only one observation. The CDR3, as DNA: TGTGCCAGCAGCTTGAGGGGAGCTCTCTATGGCTACACCTTC. It codes for CASSLRGALYGYTF. The V gene is TRBV7-2, the J gene TRBJ1-2; D may be TRBD1 (5 bases). This CDR3 region has 14 residues. Germline CDR1 and CDR2: SGHTA and FQGNSA. Between the trimmed V and J ends, which lost 3 bases and 4 bases, there was a span of 12 bases.

The chain joins TRBV7-2 to TRBJ1-2; 9 nucleotides line up with TRBD1. This CDR3 is built from 17 residues. Trimming cost V 6 bases and J 0 bases; bases outside gene matches: 11. Germline V gives CDR1 SGHTA, CDR2 FQGNSA. This chain's CDR3 is CASSTPGQGTTNYGYTF. DNA of the CDR3: TGTGCCAGCAGTACTCCGGGACAGGGAACGACTAACTATGGCTACACCTTC.

The chain joins TRBV10-3 to TRBJ1-6, with 11 bases that match TRBD1. V trimming: 4 bases; J trimming: 5 bases; junction bases outside the gene matches: 1. The CDR3 spans 15 residues. CDR1 and CDR2 (germline): ENHRY, SYGVKD. The CDR3 spells CAISVGQGDNSPLHF. The CDR3 DNA sequence: TGTGCCATCAGTGTGGGACAGGGGGATAATTCACCCCTCCACTTT.

This clone was detected once. This chain links TRBV6-4 with TRBJ2-1, with a tentative D call TRBD2 (6 bases). CDR3 length: 16 amino acids. Trimming cost V 2 bases and J 5 bases, with 16 bases left between them. Germline V gene lookup returns CDR1 MRHNA and CDR2 SNTAGT. The CDR3 here is CASSDQETRIDNEQFF. The CDR3 DNA reads as TGTGCCAGCAGTGACCAAGAGACTAGAATAGACAATGAGCAGTTCTTC.

The V call is TRBV5-6, the J call TRBJ2-3, with 13 bases identical to TRBD2. This CDR3 spans 17 amino acids. Germline loops: CDR1 SGHDT, CDR2 YYEEEE. V was pared by 4 bases and J by 5 bases, with 10 bases of the junction left unmatched. The CDR3 coding sequence is TGTGCCAGCAGCACCGGGACTAGCGGGATAAGCGGAGATACGCAGTATTTT. It codes for CASSTGTSGISGDTQYF.

This chain joins TRBV27 and TRBJ2-4; 12 nucleotides line up with TRBD2. This CDR3 is 16 amino acids long. Germline V lookup: CDR1 MNHEY, CDR2 SMNVEV (reference sequence). V shed 2 bases, J shed 4 bases, and the junction held 3 bases outside the gene matches. For the CDR3, the DNA is TGTGCCAGCAGTTTAAGTCTAGCGGGAGGGAAAAACATTCAGTACTTC. This encodes CASSLSLAGGKNIQYF.

V usage is TRBV6-2 or TRBV6-3 and J usage is TRBJ2-3, with D perhaps TRBD2 (6 bases). Germline assignment: CDR1 MNHEY and CDR2 SVGEGT. V was pared by 2 bases and J by 5 bases, with 17 bases between. The CDR3 sequence is 16 residues long. The CDR3 spells CASSYRAGPMVDTQYF. Written as DNA, the CDR3 is TGTGCCAGCAGTTACCGAGCGGGCCCGATGGTAGATACGCAGTATTTT.

The chain employs TRBV3-1 (or the pseudogene TRBV3-2) and TRBJ2-1, with TRBD2 matching over 8 bases. This CDR3 is 18 amino acids long. J gave up 0 bases and V 0 bases, and 7 bases lay outside the gene matches. The germline V gene encodes CDR1 LGHDT and CDR2 YNNKEL (reference sequence). DNA of the CDR3: TGTGCCAGCAGCCAAGACCGACTAGCGTCCAGCTCCTACAATGAGCAGTTCTTC. It is translated as CASSQDRLASSSYNEQFF.

The rearrangement uses TRBV28 and TRBJ1-3; D perhaps matches TRBD1 (5 bases). The V end was cut by 6 bases, the J end by 0 bases, with 9 bases between. CDR3 length: 14 amino acids. The germline V gene has CDR1 MDHEN and CDR2 SYDVKM. CDR3 nucleotides: TGTGCCAGCAGGAAAGGGGCCTCTGGAAACACCATATATTTT. This sequence encodes CASRKGASGNTIYF.

The chain carries TRBV12-5 and TRBJ2-2, with 13 bases that match TRBD2. This CDR3 contains 19 residues. V was pared by 3 bases and J by 0 bases, with 7 bases of the junction left unmatched. Looked up from germline, CDR1 is LGHNT and CDR2 is FRNRAP. Here the CDR3 DNA reads TGTGCTAGTGGTTTCCTGACTAGCGGGGGGCTCGCGAACACCGGGGAGCTGTTTTTT. The encoded protein is CASGFLTSGGLANTGELFF. The full variable domain, with the rest looked up from reference TRBV12-5 and TRBJ2-2, is DARVTQTPRHKVTEMGQEVTMRCQPILGHNTVFWYRQTMMQGLELLAYFRNRAPLDDSGMPKDRFSAEMPDATLATLKIQPSEPRDSAVYFCASGFLTSGGLANTGELFFGEGSRLTVL.

The DNA of the CDR3 is TGCGCCAGCAGCGCCCGGCCCCAGGGACAGGAATACTCTGGAAACACCATATATTTT. This translates into CASSARPQGQEYSGNTIYF. The rearrangement uses TRBV5-1 and TRBJ1-3; 8 bases line up with TRBD1. The CDR3 extends over 19 amino acids. CDR1 and CDR2 (germline): SGHRS, YFSETQ. V lost 4 bases and J lost 0; bases outside the gene matches: 15.

CDR3 in amino acids: CASSLSTQETQYF. DNA of the CDR3: TGTGCCAGCAGCTTATCGACTCAAGAGACCCAGTACTTC. V and J are TRBV7-3 and TRBJ2-5; D gene unclear. CDR1 and CDR2 from the germline V gene are SGHTA and FQGTGA. V gave up 2 bases and J gave up 2 bases, with 6 bases separating them. CDR3 length equals 13 residues.

The sample holds a few counts of this clone. CDR3 DNA sequence: TGTGCCAGCAGTTTACCCCCTTCACCCCTCCACTTT. Translated: CASSLPPSPLHF. The chain is built from TRBV28 and TRBJ1-6, with no clear D. The CDR3 spans 12 residues. Germline V lookup: CDR1 MDHEN, CDR2 SYDVKM. V dropped 2 bases and J dropped 9 bases, with 5 bases sitting between them.

V gene TRBV2 combines with J gene TRBJ1-1; tentative D call: TRBD1 (6 bases). Germline CDR1 reads SNHLY; CDR2 reads FYNNEI. V lost 5 bases and J 5 bases, leaving 12 bases between the germline ends. The CDR3 is made up of 13 amino acids. The CDR3 DNA sequence: TGTGCCAGCAGTACAGGGATGGGAACTGAAGCTTTCTTT. Protein product: CASSTGMGTEAFF.

The rearrangement joins TRBV30 to TRBJ1-5; maybe TRBD1 (5 bases). Germline CDR1 GTSNPN, CDR2 SVGIG (reference sequence). The germline V and J ends were trimmed by 3 bases and 2 bases, with 26 bases remaining between them. This CDR3 comprises 19 residues. DNA for the CDR3: TGTGCCTGGAGCCGGGATAGGGGATGGGGGGATGGTGGCAATCAGCCCCAGCATTTT. Translated: CAWSRDRGWGDGGNQPQHF.

This sequence joins TRBV5-1 and TRBJ1-3, with D unresolved. The CDR3 spans 15 residues. The V end lost 0 bases, the J end lost 3 bases, and 10 bases lay between the germline ends. CDR1 is SGHRS and CDR2 is YFSETQ in the germline V gene. CDR3 sequence: CASSLGGYDGNTIYF. CDR3 in DNA: TGCGCCAGCAGCTTGGGGGGATACGATGGAAACACCATATATTTT.

The rearrangement joins TRBV7-3 to TRBJ2-7, with 9 bases that match TRBD1. The germline V gene has CDR1 SGHTA and CDR2 FQGTGA. This CDR3 region has 16 residues. Unmatched junction bases numbered 15, after V lost 5 bases and J lost 7 bases. DNA for the CDR3: TGTGCCAGCAGCCCTGGGACAGGGCGGCAGGGTTGGGAGCAGTACTTC. It translates to CASSPGTGRQGWEQYF.

The V call is TRBV29-1, the J call TRBJ1-3, with D perhaps TRBD1 (6 bases). The germline V gene has CDR1 SQVTM and CDR2 ANQGSEA. V shed 6 bases and J shed 3 bases, with 9 bases lying between them. The CDR3 is made up of 12 amino acids. The CDR3 sequence: CSVLQGGNTIYF. CDR3 nucleotides: TGCAGCGTCCTACAGGGTGGAAACACCATATATTTT.

This chain links TRBV27 with TRBJ2-3; D is ambiguous. The V gene lost 2 bases and the J gene lost 4 bases, with 7 bases spanning the gap. The germline gives CDR1 MNHEY, CDR2 SMNVEV (reference sequence). The CDR3 is 13 amino acids. Written as DNA, the CDR3 is TGTGCCAGCAGTTTACTAACTGCAGATACGCAGTATTTT. It encodes CASSLLTADTQYF.

The chain has TRBV5-8 and TRBJ2-5, with a weak D call TRBD2 (5 bases). Trimming cost V 4 bases and J 9 bases, with 16 bases left between them. Germline V gives CDR1 SGHTS, CDR2 YDEGEE. This CDR3 comprises 13 residues. The CDR3 nucleotides read TGTGCCAGCAGCGACCCCTCGGGATTAGCCCAGTACTTC. Protein: CASSDPSGLAQYF.

This sequence joins TRBV5-1 and TRBJ2-5; 9 bases line up with TRBD1. Germline loops: CDR1 SGHRS, CDR2 YFSETQ. The CDR3 runs 14 residues. Trimming at V came to 5 bases and at J to 2 bases, leaving 4 bases not matched to a gene. CDR3 region: CASRTGTGQETQYF. The CDR3 nucleotides are TGCGCCAGCAGAACCGGGACAGGGCAAGAGACCCAGTACTTC.

This rearrangement joins TRBV7-3 to TRBJ1-1, with 8 bases that match TRBD1. The V segment lost 5 bases and the J segment 4 bases; nucleotides outside the gene matches: 6. Germline V lookup: CDR1 SGHTA, CDR2 FQGTGA. The CDR3 spans 14 residues. CDR3 bases: TGTGCCAGCAGCCCGCAGGGGGCTGGCACTGAAGCTTTCTTT. This sequence encodes CASSPQGAGTEAFF. Full variable domain (outside the CDR3, taken from reference TRBV7-3 and TRBJ1-1): GAGVSQTPSNKVTEKGKYVELRCDPISGHTALYWYRQSLGQGPEFLIYFQGTGAADDSGLPNDRFFAVRPEGSVSTLKIQRTERGDSAVYLCASSPQGAGTEAFFGQGTRLTVV.

This chain connects TRBV6-5 to TRBJ2-5; TRBD2 matches at 8 bases. Germline trimming cut 0 bases from V and 6 bases from J; bases unmatched to any gene: 3. This CDR3 region has 14 residues. Germline-derived CDR1 and CDR2 are MNHEY and SVGAGI. Here the CDR3 DNA reads TGTGCCAGCAGTTACTCTAGCGGGACGAAGACCCAGTACTTC. This codes for CASSYSSGTKTQYF.